A selection of T cell receptor beta chains follows, all from one sample in a study of CD8+CD57+ T cells in acquired aplastic anemia. TCRdb reprocessed the reads with MiXCR, giving one entry per CDR3 protein. The sample holds fewer than 200,000 distinct CDR3 sequences, 48% seen once. The sample consisted of sorted CD4+, CD8+, or CD8+CD57+ T cells (not recorded which) from PBMCs. Receptors were obtained from a human donor with aplastic anemia. Each CDR3 is given with its conserved first and last residue. A D gene is named only where the DNA matches it firmly. Some rows have no size entry. The others give once, few or many, or a class for an expanded clone.

>NA|once|TRBV24-1|TRBJ2-3
TGTGCCACCAGTGATTCCTACAGGCCGGATACGCAGTATTTT
CATSDSYRPDTQYF
>NA|NA|TRBV7-3|TRBJ2-1
TGTGCCAGCAGCCAAGCGGCCGGGTACAATGAGCAGTTCTTC
CASSQAAGYNEQFF
>NA|NA|TRBV2|TRBJ2-2
TGTGCCAGCAGTGAATCCAGGGCCACCGGGGAGCTGTTTTTT
CASSESRATGELFF
>NA|many|TRBV7-8|TRBJ2-1
TGTGCCAGCAGTCGTACGACGGAAAGCTCCTACAATGAGCAGTTCTTC
CASSRTTESSYNEQFF
>TRBD1|many|TRBV29-1|TRBJ2-1
TGCAGCGTTAAAAGCCGACAGGGGGTCGTCAATGAGCAGTTCTTC
CSVKSRQGVVNEQFF
>NA|few|TRBV5-4|TRBJ1-2
TGTGCCAGCAGCAAGCTGGGCTACACCTTC
CASSKLGYTF
>TRBD1|NA|TRBV19|TRBJ1-2
TGTGCCAGTAGTCCCTCTGGGACAGGGACTGGCTACACCTTC
CASSPSGTGTGYTF
>NA|NA|TRBV18|TRBJ1-5
TGTGCCAGCTCACCACGGACAATTAATGGCAATCAGCCCCAGCATTTT
CASSPRTINGNQPQHF
>TRBD1|NA|TRBV24-1|TRBJ2-1
TGTGCCACCAGTGATTCCCAGGGGGCTGACTACAATGAGCAGTTCTTC
CATSDSQGADYNEQFF
>NA|NA|TRBV15|TRBJ2-5
TGTGCCACCAGCCTTATTCCGGGCGAGACCCAGTACTTC
CATSLIPGETQYF
>NA|NA|TRBV7-3|TRBJ1-6
TGTGCCAGCAGCCATACAGAGAATTCACCCCTCCACTTT
CASSHTENSPLHF
>NA|many|TRBV3-1|TRBJ2-5
TGTGCCAGCAGCCAAGATGTCGGGCCAGAGACCCAGTACTTC
CASSQDVGPETQYF
>NA|NA|TRBV25-1|TRBJ1-2
TGTGCCAGCAGTGACTATCGGGGCAGGTCTAACTATGGCTACACCTTC
CASSDYRGRSNYGYTF
>NA|NA|TRBV29-1|TRBJ2-5
TGCAGCGTTCTAGTTCAAGAGACCCAGTACTTC
CSVLVQETQYF
>TRBD1|NA|TRBV5-1|TRBJ1-1
TGCGCCAGCAGCTTCGGACAGGGAAACACTGAAGCTTTCTTT
CASSFGQGNTEAFF
>NA|NA|TRBV25-1|TRBJ2-3
TGTGCCAGCAGTGACCTAAGGGCTAGCCGAACGACCACAGATACGCAGTATTTT
CASSDLRASRTTTDTQYF
>NA|NA|TRBV29-1|TRBJ1-2
TGCAGCGTCGGGGGCTACACCTTC
CSVGGYTF
>TRBD1|once|TRBV29-1|TRBJ2-1
TGCAGCGTATCCGCCGGGACAGACAATGAGCAGTTCTTC
CSVSAGTDNEQFF
>NA|NA|TRBV2|TRBJ2-7
TGTGCCAGCAGTTATGTGGGGGCCTCCTACGAGCAGTACTTC
CASSYVGASYEQYF
>NA|NA|TRBV7-2|TRBJ2-3
TGTGCCAGCAGCCCAGGGGTTGATACGCAGTATTTT
CASSPGVDTQYF
>TRBD2|many|TRBV20-1|TRBJ2-7
TGCAGTGCTAGTGGTCGTCTAGCGGGTAGTAACGAGCAGTACTTC
CSASGRLAGSNEQYF
>NA|NA|TRBV10-1|TRBJ1-1
TGCGCCAGCAGTGTCGGGACGAACACTGAAGCTTTCTTT
CASSVGTNTEAFF
>NA|NA|TRBV24-1|TRBJ2-2
TGTGCCACCAGTGATTTGTGGGGCGCGGAGCTGTTTTTT
CATSDLWGAELFF
>TRBD1|NA|TRBV25-1|TRBJ1-2
TGTGCCAGCAGTGTAAACAGGGGGCAATATTATGGCTACACCTTC
CASSVNRGQYYGYTF
>TRBD1|NA|TRBV24-1|TRBJ2-2
TGTGCCACCAGTGATGCAGCCGGGACAGGTCCTACCGGGGAGCTGTTTTTT
CATSDAAGTGPTGELFF
>NA|medium-sized|TRBV2|TRBJ1-2
TGTGCCAGCAGTGAAAGCGGGATATATGGCTACACCTTC
CASSESGIYGYTF
>TRBD1|NA|TRBV19|TRBJ1-2
TGTGCCAGTAGTATCGCAGGGGGCGAAGGTGACTATGGCTACACCTTC
CASSIAGGEGDYGYTF
>NA|many|TRBV6-1|TRBJ2-7
TGTGCCAGCATCCCTAGGGGACTCGCCTACGAGCAGTACTTC
CASIPRGLAYEQYF
>TRBD1|many|TRBV24-1|TRBJ2-3
TGTGCCACCAGTGGTAGCCCGGGACAGGGGGACCTCACAGATACGCAGTATTTT
CATSGSPGQGDLTDTQYF
>NA|NA|TRBV24-1|TRBJ2-3
TGTGCCACCAGTGATAGTAGCGTGGCCCCTTATACGCAGTATTTT
CATSDSSVAPYTQYF
>NA|NA|TRBV10-3|TRBJ2-2
TGTGCCATCTGTGAGTCGGACATAACCGGGGAGCTGTTTTTT
CAICESDITGELFF
>NA|few|TRBV6-1|TRBJ2-7
TGTGCCAGCAGCCGAAACTCCGGGACGGGCCACCGGGGACTCGAGCAGTACTTC
CASSRNSGTGHRGLEQYF
>NA|few|TRBV27|TRBJ1-2
TGTGCCAGCAGTCCGTACTTAGGGGCGCCTGGCTACACCTTC
CASSPYLGAPGYTF
>NA|many|TRBV11-2|TRBJ2-1
TGTGCCAGCAGCTTATGGTCGGGGGTGAGCTCCTACAATGAGCAGTTCTTC
CASSLWSGVSSYNEQFF
>NA|once|TRBV11-2|TRBJ2-1
TGTGCCAGCAGCTCATCCCTACAGGGCAATGAGCAGTTCTTC
CASSSSLQGNEQFF
>NA|NA|TRBV24-1|TRBJ2-1
TGTGCCACCAGTGATTTGAAAGGCGATGAGCAGTTCTTC
CATSDLKGDEQFF
>NA|NA|TRBV10-2|TRBJ1-3
TGCGCCAGCAGTGCCCCATCGCTCGATGGAAACACCATATATTTT
CASSAPSLDGNTIYF
>NA|NA|TRBV9|TRBJ2-6
TGTGCCAGCAGCGTAGGTCAGAATCCTGGGGCCAACGTCCTGACTTTC
CASSVGQNPGANVLTF
>TRBD1|NA|TRBV29-1|TRBJ1-1
TGCAGCGTATCCTATGGGGGGACAGGGAAGGACACTGAAGCTTTCTTT
CSVSYGGTGKDTEAFF
>TRBD1|many|TRBV12-3/TRBV12-4|TRBJ1-2
TGTGCCAGCAGTTTTAGGGGGCACGGCTACACCTTC
CASSFRGHGYTF
>TRBD1|NA|TRBV24-1|TRBJ2-7
TGTGCCACCAGTGCCGCGACAGGGGCCCCCTACGAGCAGTACTTC
CATSAATGAPYEQYF
>NA|NA|TRBV6-4|TRBJ2-4
TGTGCCAGCAGTGACTCGATGACAGGAAACATTCAGTACTTC
CASSDSMTGNIQYF
>NA|NA|TRBV20-1|TRBJ2-5
TGCAGTGCTAGCCGGACGGTGGAAGAGACCCAGTACTTC
CSASRTVEETQYF
>NA|NA|TRBV7-2|TRBJ2-1
TGTGCCAGCAGTTCTGGGGGGTACAATGAGCAGTTCTTC
CASSSGGYNEQFF
>TRBD2|NA|TRBV2|TRBJ2-7
TGTGCCAGCAGGAGCGGGACTAGCGGTACCTACGAGCAGTACTTC
CASRSGTSGTYEQYF
>TRBD2|many|TRBV12-3/TRBV12-4|TRBJ2-1
TGTGCCATCCGTTCTAGCGGGGGATACAATGAGCAGTTCTTC
CAIRSSGGYNEQFF
>NA|NA|TRBV15|TRBJ1-1
TGTGCCACCAGCAGAGATTGGAACACTGAAGCTTTCTTT
CATSRDWNTEAFF